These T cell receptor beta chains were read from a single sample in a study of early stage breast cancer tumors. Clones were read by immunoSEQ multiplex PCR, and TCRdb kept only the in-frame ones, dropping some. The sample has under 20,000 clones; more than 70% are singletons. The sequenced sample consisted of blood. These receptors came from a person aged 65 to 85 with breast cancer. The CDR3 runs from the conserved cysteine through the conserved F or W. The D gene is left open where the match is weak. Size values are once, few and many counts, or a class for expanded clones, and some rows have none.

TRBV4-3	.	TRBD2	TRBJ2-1	CASSPFSGGSSYNEQFF	TGCGCCAGCAGCCCTTTTAGCGGGGGGAGCTCCTACAATGAGCAGTTCTTC
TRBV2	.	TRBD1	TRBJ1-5	CASSNGQAFSNQPQHF	TGTGCCAGCAGTAATGGACAGGCTTTTAGCAATCAGCCCCAGCATTTT
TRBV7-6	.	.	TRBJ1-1	CASSGQANTEAFF	TGTGCCAGCAGCGGCCAGGCGAACACTGAAGCTTTCTTT
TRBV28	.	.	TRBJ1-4	CASSPQGKYEKLFF	TGTGCCAGCAGCCCTCAGGGGAAATATGAAAAACTGTTTTTT
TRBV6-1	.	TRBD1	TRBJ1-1	CASRETGGWTEAFF	TGTGCCAGCAGAGAGACAGGGGGGTGGACTGAAGCTTTCTTT
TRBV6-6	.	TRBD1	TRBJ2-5	CASRPGQGWGETQYF	TGTGCCAGCAGACCCGGACAGGGGTGGGGAGAGACCCAGTACTTC
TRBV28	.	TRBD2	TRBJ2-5	CASSLRGIQETQYF	TGTGCCAGCAGTTTGCGGGGGATCCAAGAGACCCAGTACTTC
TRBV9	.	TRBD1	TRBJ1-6	CASSLTGTNSPLHF	TGTGCCAGCAGCTTGACAGGGACGAATTCACCCCTCCACTTT
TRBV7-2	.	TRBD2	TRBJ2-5	CASSLGGTSGVGGETQYF	TGTGCCAGCAGCTTGGGGGGGACTAGCGGTGTGGGAGGTGAGACCCAGTACTTC
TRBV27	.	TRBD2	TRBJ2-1	CASTSTSGGLSSYNEQFF	TGTGCCAGCACCTCGACTAGCGGGGGGCTTAGCTCCTACAATGAGCAGTTCTTC
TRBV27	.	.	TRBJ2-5	CASSAPSGTQYF	TGTGCCAGCAGTGCCCCCTCCGGGACCCAGTACTTC
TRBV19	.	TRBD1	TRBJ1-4	CASKASGQGGPNEKLFF	TGTGCCAGTAAGGCGAGTGGACAGGGCGGCCCGAATGAAAAACTGTTTTTT
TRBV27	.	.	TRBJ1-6	CASSSLTGWGNSPLHF	TGTGCCAGCAGTTCTCTGACAGGTTGGGGCAATTCACCCCTCCACTTT
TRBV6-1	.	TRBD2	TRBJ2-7	CASNPSWGGYEQYF	TGTGCCAGCAACCCCTCTTGGGGGGGCTACGAGCAGTACTTC
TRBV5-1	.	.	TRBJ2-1	CASSLAPGRDEQFF	TGCGCCAGCAGCTTGGCCCCCGGCCGGGATGAGCAGTTCTTC
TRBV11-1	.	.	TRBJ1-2	CASSLTANYGYTF	TGTGCCAGCAGCTTAACGGCTAACTATGGCTACACCTTC
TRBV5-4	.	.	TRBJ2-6	CASSLASGANVLTF	TGTGCCAGCAGCTTGGCTTCTGGGGCCAACGTCCTGACTTTC
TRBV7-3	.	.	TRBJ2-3	CASSLRQGPDTQYF	TGTGCCAGCAGCTTAAGGCAGGGCCCAGATACGCAGTATTTT
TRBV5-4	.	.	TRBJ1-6	CASSQYIASNSPLHF	TGTGCCAGCAGCCAATACATCGCCAGTAATTCACCCCTCCACTTT
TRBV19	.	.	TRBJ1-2	CASSIKGHYGYTF	TGTGCCAGTAGTATCAAGGGGCACTATGGCTACACCTTC
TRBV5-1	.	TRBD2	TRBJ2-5	CASSPIAGGHQETQYF	TGCGCCAGCAGCCCCATAGCGGGGGGGCACCAAGAGACCCAGTACTTC
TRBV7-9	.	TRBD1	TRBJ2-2	CASSPVIRGTGELFF	TGTGCCAGCAGCCCAGTCATCAGGGGGACCGGGGAGCTGTTTTTT
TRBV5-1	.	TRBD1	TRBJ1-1	CASSLGDRGRTEAFF	TGCGCCAGCAGCTTGGGGGACAGGGGACGGACTGAAGCTTTCTTT
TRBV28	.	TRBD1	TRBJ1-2	CASSDRVGYTF	TGTGCCAGCAGTGACAGGGTCGGCTACACCTTC
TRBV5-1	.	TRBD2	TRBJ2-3	CASSTGTSGTTDTQYF	TGCGCCAGCAGCACTGGGACTAGCGGGACCACAGATACGCAGTATTTT
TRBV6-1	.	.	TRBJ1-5	CASSEIQGGNQPQHF	TGTGCCAGCAGTGAAATCCAGGGCGGCAATCAGCCCCAGCATTTT
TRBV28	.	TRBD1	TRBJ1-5	CASSSGGTGGNQPQHF	TGTGCCAGCAGTTCGGGGGGGACAGGGGGAAATCAGCCCCAGCATTTT
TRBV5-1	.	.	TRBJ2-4	CASSLYYTKNIQYF	TGCGCCAGCAGCTTGTACTACACCAAAAACATTCAGTACTTC
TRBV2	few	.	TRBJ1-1	CASREDTEAFF	TGTGCCAGCAGGGAGGACACTGAAGCTTTCTTT
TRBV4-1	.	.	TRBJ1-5	CASSQGGGWQPQHF	TGCGCCAGCAGCCAAGGGGGGGGGTGGCAGCCCCAGCATTTT
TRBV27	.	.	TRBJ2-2	CASSYTTGPNTGELFF	TGTGCCAGCAGTTATACGACAGGACCGAACACCGGGGAGCTGTTTTTT
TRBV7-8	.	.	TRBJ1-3	CASSLAGLDNTIYF	TGTGCCAGCAGCTTAGCGGGGCTCGACAACACCATATATTTT
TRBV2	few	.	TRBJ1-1	CASSEDRAWSTEAFF	TGTGCCAGCAGTGAAGACAGGGCTTGGAGCACTGAAGCTTTCTTT
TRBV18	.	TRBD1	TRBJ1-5	CASSQGQTNQPQHF	TGTGCCAGCTCACAGGGACAGACAAATCAGCCCCAGCATTTT
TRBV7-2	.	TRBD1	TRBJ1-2	CASSLRDRGLYGYTF	TGTGCCAGCAGCCTCCGGGACAGGGGGCTGTATGGCTACACCTTC
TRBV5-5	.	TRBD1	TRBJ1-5	CASSLEGQQPQHF	TGTGCCAGCAGCTTGGAGGGACAGCAGCCCCAGCATTTT
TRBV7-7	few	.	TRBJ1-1	CASSLQVNTEAFF	TGTGCCAGCAGCCTTCAGGTGAACACTGAAGCTTTCTTT
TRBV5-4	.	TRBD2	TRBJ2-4	CASGDPSGAKNIQYF	TGTGCCAGCGGAGATCCTAGCGGGGCCAAAAACATTCAGTACTTC
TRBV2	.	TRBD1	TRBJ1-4	CASRVTGGIEKLFF	TGTGCCAGCAGAGTTACAGGGGGAATTGAAAAACTGTTTTTT
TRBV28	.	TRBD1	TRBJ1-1	CASQGARSEAFF	TGTGCCAGCCAGGGGGCACGGTCTGAAGCTTTCTTT
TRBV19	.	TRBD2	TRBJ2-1	CASTHSGAGGGNEQFF	TGTGCCAGTACACACAGCGGAGCGGGGGGAGGAAATGAGCAGTTCTTC
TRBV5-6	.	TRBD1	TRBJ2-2	CASSLPDRGQGGELFF	TGTGCCAGCAGCCTCCCCGACAGGGGGCAGGGCGGGGAGCTGTTTTTT
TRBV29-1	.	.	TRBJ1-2	CSVAISDYGYTF	TGCAGCGTTGCGATTAGCGACTATGGCTACACCTTC
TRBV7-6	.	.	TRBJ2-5	CASSLFRGLGETQYF	TGTGCCAGCAGCTTATTTAGGGGACTTGGAGAGACCCAGTACTTC
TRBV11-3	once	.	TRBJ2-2	CASSGGAGATGELFF	TGTGCCAGCAGCGGGGGGGCAGGTGCCACCGGGGAGCTGTTTTTT
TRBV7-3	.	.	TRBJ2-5	CASSLRRGTQETQYF	TGTGCCAGCAGCTTAAGGCGGGGCACACAAGAGACCCAGTACTTC
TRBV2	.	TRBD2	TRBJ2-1	CATQVAGSSYNEQFF	TGTGCCACCCAGGTAGCGGGGAGCTCCTACAATGAGCAGTTCTTC
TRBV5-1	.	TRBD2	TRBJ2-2	CASHSGGANTGELFF	TGCGCCAGCCATAGCGGGGGGGCGAACACCGGGGAGCTGTTTTTT
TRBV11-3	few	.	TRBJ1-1	CASSLDRENTEAFF	TGTGCCAGCAGCCTTGACCGGGAGAACACTGAAGCTTTCTTT
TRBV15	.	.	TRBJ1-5	CATSRGMRLRGNQPQHF	TGTGCCACCAGCAGAGGTATGAGACTAAGGGGCAATCAGCCCCAGCATTTT
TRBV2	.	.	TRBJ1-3	CASSEVSFPYF	TGTGCCAGCAGTGAAGTCTCTTTCCCATATTTT
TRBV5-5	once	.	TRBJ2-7	CASSLAGRGAYEQYF	TGTGCCAGCAGCTTGGCGGGCAGGGGCGCCTACGAGCAGTACTTC
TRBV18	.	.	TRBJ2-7	CASSPPAGGFSSYEQYF	TGTGCCAGCTCACCCCCGGCCGGGGGTTTCAGCTCCTACGAGCAGTACTTC
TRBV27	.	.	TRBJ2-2	CASSVNTGELFF	TGTGCCAGCAGCGTAAACACCGGGGAGCTGTTTTTT
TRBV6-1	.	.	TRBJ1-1	CASSEQGRKAFF	TGTGCCAGCAGTGAACAGGGAAGGAAAGCTTTCTTT